This TCR beta chain is from a study of T cells in narcolepsy. The V end was cut by 4 bases, the J end by 4 bases, with 13 bases between. The CDR3 length is 14 residues. CDR1 is LGHNA, CDR2 YSLEER, per germline. Sequencing used immunoSEQ multiplex PCR; TCRdb keeps in-frame clones, though not all of them. The data contain just over 20,000 clones, around 83% of them seen just once; the ten biggest clones take up 1.5% to 2%. This clonotype was obtained from a human donor in good health. The chain couples TRBV4-3 to TRBJ2-5, with unresolved D. What was sequenced was memory (CD45RA-) CD4+ T cells from blood. The CDR3 DNA sequence: TGCGCCAGCAGCCCCCGGGTGGATGGAGAGACCCAGTACTTC. It codes for CASSPRVDGETQYF.